The clone carrying this T cell receptor beta chain was seen a handful of times. Its antigen is unknown. The data stem from a study of human T cells and chemical hapten exposure. Background on the study: Scalp application of diphenylcyclopropenone was performed weekly in patients across the entire roughly 26-week study.

The CDR3 contains 13 residues. After removal of 6 bases from V and 5 bases from J, the junction contained 4 bases not matched to a gene. Germline V gene lookup returns CDR1 SGHVS and CDR2 FNYEAQ. As for time point: patch test 2, 6 weeks after DPC sensitization. Indicated treatment: therapeutic diphenylcyclopropenone sensitization with weekly scalp DPC. Library preparation tagged each individual cDNA molecule with a unique molecular identifier. In the original processing: With a range of about 23,224 to 700,000, the median per sample was roughly 95,000 TCRs. In TCRdb, the RACE reads were re-called with MiXCR into one record per CDR3 protein. Here the V and J calls rest on TCRdb's processing, not on the authors' analysis. The repertoire holds tens of thousands of distinct CDR3 sequences, with more than 8% as singletons. The study's findings and limits: Sensitization with DPC brought no change to TCRs above 1 in 1000 in frequency.

The source material was whole blood, sampled in connection with sensitization to the hapten diphenylcyclopropenone (DPC). This TCR was recovered from a young man with alopecia areata. Some clones in this sample may be carry-over from other donors' samples. This chain uses TRBV7-6 with TRBJ2-5; 9 bases match TRBD1. The CDR3, as DNA: TGTGCCAGCAGTTCTGACAGGGGGGAGACCCAGTACTTC. Amino acids: CASSSDRGETQYF. Full variable domain (missing parts from reference TRBV7-6 and TRBJ2-5): GAGVSQSPRYKVTKRGQDVALRCDPISGHVSLYWYRQALGQGPEFLTYFNYEAQQDKSGLPNDRFSAERPEGSISTLTIQRTEQRDSAMYRCASSSDRGETQYFGPGTRLLVL.